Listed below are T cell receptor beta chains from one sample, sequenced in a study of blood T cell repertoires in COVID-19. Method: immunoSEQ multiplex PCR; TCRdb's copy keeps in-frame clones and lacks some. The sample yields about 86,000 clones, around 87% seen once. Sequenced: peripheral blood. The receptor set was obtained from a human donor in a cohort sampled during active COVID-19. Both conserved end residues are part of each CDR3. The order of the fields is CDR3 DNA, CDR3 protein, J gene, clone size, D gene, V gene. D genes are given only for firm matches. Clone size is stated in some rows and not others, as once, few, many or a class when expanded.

CDR3nt: TGCAGCGTCGCTGGACTAGCGGGGGACAATGAGCAGTTCTTC
CDR3aa: CSVAGLAGDNEQFF
j_gene: TRBJ2-1
abundance: NA
d_gene: TRBD2
v_gene: TRBV29-1

CDR3nt: TGCGCCAGCAGCTCGGGACAGCGTGCGGGAGGCTACACCTTC
CDR3aa: CASSSGQRAGGYTF
j_gene: TRBJ1-2
abundance: NA
d_gene: TRBD1
v_gene: TRBV5-1

CDR3nt: TGTGCCAGCAGCTTGAGGGGACAGCTCTCCTACGAGCAGTACTTC
CDR3aa: CASSLRGQLSYEQYF
j_gene: TRBJ2-7
abundance: NA
d_gene: TRBD1
v_gene: TRBV5-5

CDR3nt: TGTGCCTGCTACAACACCGGGGAGCTGTTTTTT
CDR3aa: CACYNTGELFF
j_gene: TRBJ2-2
abundance: NA
d_gene: NA
v_gene: TRBV30

CDR3nt: TGTGCTAGCAGCCCCCGACAGGACCAGCAGTATTTT
CDR3aa: CASSPRQDQQYF
j_gene: TRBJ2-3
abundance: NA
d_gene: NA
v_gene: TRBV14

CDR3nt: TGCGCCAGCAGCCCCAGTGACTCGAACACTGAAGCTTTCTTT
CDR3aa: CASSPSDSNTEAFF
j_gene: TRBJ1-1
abundance: once
d_gene: NA
v_gene: TRBV5-1

CDR3nt: TGTGCCAGCAGCCAAAACCAGGGGGAAGCTTTCTTT
CDR3aa: CASSQNQGEAFF
j_gene: TRBJ1-1
abundance: NA
d_gene: NA
v_gene: TRBV3-1/TRBV3-2

CDR3nt: TGCGCCAGCAGCCCCGGGCTAGGGGCCTACGAGCAGTACTTC
CDR3aa: CASSPGLGAYEQYF
j_gene: TRBJ2-7
abundance: once
d_gene: NA
v_gene: TRBV4-1

CDR3nt: TGTGCCAGCAGCGTAGAGGCTGGAGGAGGCTCCTACGAGCAGTACTTC
CDR3aa: CASSVEAGGGSYEQYF
j_gene: TRBJ2-7
abundance: NA
d_gene: NA
v_gene: TRBV9

CDR3nt: TGTGCCAGCAGCCCCCCTCAATCAGGGGGCCCAGAAGCTTTCTTT
CDR3aa: CASSPPQSGGPEAFF
j_gene: TRBJ1-1
abundance: NA
d_gene: TRBD1
v_gene: TRBV7-9